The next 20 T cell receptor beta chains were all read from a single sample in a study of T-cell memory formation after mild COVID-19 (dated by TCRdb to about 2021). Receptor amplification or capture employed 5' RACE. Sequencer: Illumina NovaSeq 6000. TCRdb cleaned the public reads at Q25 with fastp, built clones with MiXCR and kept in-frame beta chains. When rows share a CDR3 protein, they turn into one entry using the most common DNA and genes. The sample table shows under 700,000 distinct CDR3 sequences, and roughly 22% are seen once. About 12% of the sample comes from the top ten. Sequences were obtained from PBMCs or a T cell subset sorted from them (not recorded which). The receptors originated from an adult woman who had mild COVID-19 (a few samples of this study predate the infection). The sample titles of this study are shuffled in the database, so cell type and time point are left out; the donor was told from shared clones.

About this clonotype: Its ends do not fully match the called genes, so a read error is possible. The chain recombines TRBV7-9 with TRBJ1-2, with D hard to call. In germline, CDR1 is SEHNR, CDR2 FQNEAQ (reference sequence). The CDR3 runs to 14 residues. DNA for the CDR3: TGTGCCAGCAGCCCCGTGAATGGGAACTATGGCTGCACCTTC. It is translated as CASSPVNGNYGCTF. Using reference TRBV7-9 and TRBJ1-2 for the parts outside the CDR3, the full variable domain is DTGVSQNPRHKITKRGQNVTFRCDPISEHNRLYWYRQTLGQGPEFLTYFQNEAQLEKSRLLSDRFSAERPKGSFSTLEIQRTEQGDSAMYLCASSPVNGNYGCTFGSGTRLTVV.

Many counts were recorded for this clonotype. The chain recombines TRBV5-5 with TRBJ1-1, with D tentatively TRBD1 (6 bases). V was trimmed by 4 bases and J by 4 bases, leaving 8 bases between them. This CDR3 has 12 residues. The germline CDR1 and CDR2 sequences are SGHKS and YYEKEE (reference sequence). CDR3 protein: CASSAQGTEAFF. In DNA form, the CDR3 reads TGTGCCAGCAGCGCACAGGGCACTGAAGCTTTCTTT.

The CDR3 coding sequence is TGTGCCACCAGCAGAGATAATCCTGGGGCCAACGTCCTGACTTTC. This translates into CATSRDNPGANVLTF. The V and J genes are TRBV15 and TRBJ2-6; no clear D gene. The CDR3 covers 15 residues. Germline V lookup: CDR1 LNHNV, CDR2 YYDKDF (reference sequence). V was shortened by 0 bases and J by 2 bases, with 5 bases between the two germline ends. Combining the CDR3 with reference TRBV15 and TRBJ2-6 gives the whole variable domain DAMVIQNPRYQVTQFGKPVTLSCSQTLNHNVMYWYQQKSSQAPKLLFHYYDKDFNNEADTPDNFQSRRPNTSFCFLDIRSPGLGDTAMYLCATSRDNPGANVLTFGAGSRLTVL.

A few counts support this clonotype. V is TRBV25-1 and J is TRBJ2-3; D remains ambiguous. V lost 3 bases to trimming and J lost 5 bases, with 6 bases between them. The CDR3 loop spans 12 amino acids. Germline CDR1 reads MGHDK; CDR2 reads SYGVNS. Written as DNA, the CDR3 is TGTGCCAGCAGTGACAAGGGAGATACGCAGTATTTT. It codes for CASSDKGDTQYF.

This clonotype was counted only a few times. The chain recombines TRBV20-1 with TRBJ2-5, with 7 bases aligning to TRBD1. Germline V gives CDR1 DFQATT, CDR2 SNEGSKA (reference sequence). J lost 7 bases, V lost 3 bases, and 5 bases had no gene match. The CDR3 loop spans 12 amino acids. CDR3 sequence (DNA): TGCAGTGCTAGGACCTCAGGGGGGACCCAGTACTTC. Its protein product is CSARTSGGTQYF.

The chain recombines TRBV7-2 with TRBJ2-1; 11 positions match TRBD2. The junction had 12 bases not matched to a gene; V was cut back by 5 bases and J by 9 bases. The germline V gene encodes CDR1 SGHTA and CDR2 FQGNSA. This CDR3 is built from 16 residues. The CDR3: CASSRGSSGRVGEQFF. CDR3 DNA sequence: TGTGCCAGCAGCCGGGGGAGTAGCGGGAGGGTCGGTGAGCAGTTCTTC. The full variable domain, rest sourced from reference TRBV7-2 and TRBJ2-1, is GAGVSQSPSNKVTEKGKDVELRCDPISGHTALYWYRQSLGQGLEFLIYFQGNSAPDKSGLPSDRFSAERTGGSVSTLTIQRTQQEDSAVYLCASSRGSSGRVGEQFFGPGTRLTVL.

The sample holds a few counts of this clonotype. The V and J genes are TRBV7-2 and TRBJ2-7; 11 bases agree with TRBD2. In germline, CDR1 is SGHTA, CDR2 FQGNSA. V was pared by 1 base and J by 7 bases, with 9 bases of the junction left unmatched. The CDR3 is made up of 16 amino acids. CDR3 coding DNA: TGTGCCAGCAGCTTAGTTGGTAGCGGGAGGGTTGGTGAGCAGTACTTC. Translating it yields CASSLVGSGRVGEQYF. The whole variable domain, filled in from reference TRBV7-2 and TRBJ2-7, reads GAGVSQSPSNKVTEKGKDVELRCDPISGHTALYWYRQSLGQGLEFLIYFQGNSAPDKSGLPSDRFSAERTGGSVSTLTIQRTQQEDSAVYLCASSLVGSGRVGEQYFGPGTRLTVT.

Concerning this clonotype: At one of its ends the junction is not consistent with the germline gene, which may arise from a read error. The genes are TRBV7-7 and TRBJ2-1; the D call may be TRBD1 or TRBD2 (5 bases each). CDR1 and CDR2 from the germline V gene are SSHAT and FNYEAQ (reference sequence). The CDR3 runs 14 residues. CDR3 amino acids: CASSIGTGTNEQFF. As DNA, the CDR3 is TGTGCTAGCAGCATCGGGACGGGTACGAATGAGCAGTTCTTC.

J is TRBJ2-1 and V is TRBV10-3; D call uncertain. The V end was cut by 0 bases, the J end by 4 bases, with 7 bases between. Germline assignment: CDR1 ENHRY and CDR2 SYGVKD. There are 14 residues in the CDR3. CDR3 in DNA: TGTGCCATCAGTGAGTCCGAAGGATACAATGAGCAGTTCTTC. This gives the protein CAISESEGYNEQFF.

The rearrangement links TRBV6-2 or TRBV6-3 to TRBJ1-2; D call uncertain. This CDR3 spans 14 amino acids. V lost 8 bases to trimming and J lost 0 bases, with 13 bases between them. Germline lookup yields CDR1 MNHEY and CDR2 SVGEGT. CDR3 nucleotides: TGTGCCAGCGCGGATACCTTAGCTAACTATGGCTACACCTTC. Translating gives CASADTLANYGYTF.

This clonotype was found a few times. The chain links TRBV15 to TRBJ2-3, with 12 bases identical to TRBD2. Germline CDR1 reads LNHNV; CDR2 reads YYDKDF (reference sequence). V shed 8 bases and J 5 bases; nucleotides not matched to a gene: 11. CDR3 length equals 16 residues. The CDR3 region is CATSIGLAGGRDTQYF. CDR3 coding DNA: TGTGCCACCTCCATCGGGCTAGCGGGGGGGAGAGATACGCAGTATTTT.

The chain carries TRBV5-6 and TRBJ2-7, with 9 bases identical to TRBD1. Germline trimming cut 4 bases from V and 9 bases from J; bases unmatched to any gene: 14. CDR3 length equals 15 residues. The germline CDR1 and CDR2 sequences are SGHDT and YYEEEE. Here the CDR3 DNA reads TGTGCCAGCAGCAGAACCGGGACAGGGCCCCCCCGGCAGTACTTC. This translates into CASSRTGTGPPRQYF.

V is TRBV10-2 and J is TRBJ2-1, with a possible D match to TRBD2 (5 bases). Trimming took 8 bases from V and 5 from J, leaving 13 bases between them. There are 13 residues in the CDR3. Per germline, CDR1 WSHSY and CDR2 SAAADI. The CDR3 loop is CASGRAGDNEQFF. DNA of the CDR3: TGCGCCAGCGGGCGGGCAGGAGACAATGAGCAGTTCTTC.

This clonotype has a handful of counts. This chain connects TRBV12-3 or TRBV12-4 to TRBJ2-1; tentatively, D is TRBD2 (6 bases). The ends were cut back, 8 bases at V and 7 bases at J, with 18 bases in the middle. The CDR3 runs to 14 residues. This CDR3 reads CASRGIAKENEQFF. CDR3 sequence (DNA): TGTGCCAGCCGCGGGATAGCCAAGGAGAATGAGCAGTTCTTC.

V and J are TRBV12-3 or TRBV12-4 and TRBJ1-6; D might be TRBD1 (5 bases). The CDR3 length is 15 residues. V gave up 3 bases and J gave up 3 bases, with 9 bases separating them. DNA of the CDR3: TGTGCCAGCAGTTTGTGGGGGAGCTATAATTCACCCCTCCACTTT. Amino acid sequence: CASSLWGSYNSPLHF.

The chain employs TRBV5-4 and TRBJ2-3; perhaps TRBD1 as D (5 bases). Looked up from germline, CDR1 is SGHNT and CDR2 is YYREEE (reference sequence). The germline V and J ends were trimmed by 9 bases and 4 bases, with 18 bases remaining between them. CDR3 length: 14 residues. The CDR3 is CATIQGAAPDTQYF. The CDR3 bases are TGTGCCACAATCCAAGGGGCCGCCCCAGATACGCAGTATTTT.

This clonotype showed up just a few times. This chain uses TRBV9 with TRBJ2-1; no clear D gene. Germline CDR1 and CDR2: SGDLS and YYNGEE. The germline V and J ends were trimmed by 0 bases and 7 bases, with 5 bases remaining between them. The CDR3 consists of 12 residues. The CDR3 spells CASSVDPNEQFF. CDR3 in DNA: TGTGCCAGCAGCGTAGACCCAAATGAGCAGTTCTTC.

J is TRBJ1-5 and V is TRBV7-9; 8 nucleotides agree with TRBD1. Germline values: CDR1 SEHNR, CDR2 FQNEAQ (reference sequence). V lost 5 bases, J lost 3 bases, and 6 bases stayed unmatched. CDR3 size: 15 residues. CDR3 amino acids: CASSGDRSYNQPQHF. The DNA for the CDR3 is TGTGCCAGCAGCGGGGACAGGTCATACAATCAGCCCCAGCATTTT.

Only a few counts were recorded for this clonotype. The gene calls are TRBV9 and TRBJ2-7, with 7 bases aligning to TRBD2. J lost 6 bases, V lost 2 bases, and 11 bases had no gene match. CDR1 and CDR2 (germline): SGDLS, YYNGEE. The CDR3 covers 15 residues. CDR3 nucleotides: TGTGCCAGCAGCGTCGGCGGGGGAGAATCTTTCGAGCAGTACTTC. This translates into CASSVGGGESFEQYF.

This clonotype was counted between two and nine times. CDR3 DNA sequence: TGTGCCAGCAGCACCCAAGGGCATCAGCCCCAGCATTTT. Protein product: CASSTQGHQPQHF. The chain links TRBV5-6 to TRBJ1-5; D not certain. There are 13 residues in the CDR3. Germline V gene lookup returns CDR1 SGHDT and CDR2 YYEEEE. V lost 4 bases and J 5 bases, leaving 10 bases between the germline ends.